Presented here are 32 T cell receptor beta chains from one specimen sequenced in a study of response to subunit inactivated influenza vaccine. TCRdb called the RT-PCR reads again in MiXCR, with one record for every CDR3 protein. Here the sample spans around 320,000 distinct CDR3 sequences, 22% being singletons. The specimen comprised PBMCs from blood, sampled about 20 months after vaccination. The receptors come from a man in his fifties or sixties who received an inactivated influenza vaccine.

This clonotype was detected a few times. The rearrangement uses TRBV28 and TRBJ2-7; 11 nucleotides agree with TRBD2. The V segment lost 3 bases and the J segment 2 bases; nucleotides outside the gene matches: 3. The V gene's germline CDR1 is MDHEN and CDR2 SYDVKM. CDR3 size: 15 residues. CDR3 sequence reads: CASSLELAGAYEQYF. The CDR3 nucleotides read TGTGCCAGCAGTTTGGAACTAGCGGGAGCCTACGAGCAGTACTTC.

There are a few counts of this clonotype. The CDR3 DNA sequence: TGCGCCAGCAGCTCGTGGACAGGCTCCATGAACACTGAAGCTTTCTTT. This gives the protein CASSSWTGSMNTEAFF. This chain links TRBV5-1 with TRBJ1-1; TRBD1 matches at 7 bases. This CDR3 comprises 16 residues. Germline V CDR1 and CDR2: SGHRS, YFSETQ. The ends lost 3 bases at V and 0 bases at J; junction bases unmatched: 8.

The rearrangement uses TRBV2 and TRBJ2-2; 7 bases are shared with TRBD2. After removal of 2 bases from V and 5 bases from J, the junction contained 2 bases not matched to a gene. Germline loops: CDR1 SNHLY, CDR2 FYNNEI. CDR3 size: 14 residues. The CDR3 DNA is TGTGCCAGCAGTGAATCGGGGGGTACCGGGGAGCTGTTTTTT. This gives the protein CASSESGGTGELFF.

The rearrangement links TRBV11-2 to TRBJ2-7; D remains ambiguous. This CDR3 spans 12 amino acids. Germline V lookup: CDR1 SGHAT, CDR2 FQNNGV. V was trimmed by 4 bases and J by 3 bases, leaving 7 bases between them. CDR3 amino acids: CASSSQHYEQYF. The DNA of the CDR3 is TGTGCCAGCAGCTCGCAGCACTACGAGCAGTACTTC.

Only a few counts were recorded for this clonotype. This sequence joins TRBV28 and TRBJ2-4; TRBD1 aligns across 9 bases. V lost 5 bases and J lost 7; bases outside the gene matches: 9. The germline CDR1 and CDR2 sequences are MDHEN and SYDVKM. The CDR3 has 15 residues. In DNA form, the CDR3 reads TGTGCCAGCAGTCCGGGGGGACAGGGCAAGAACATTCAGTACTTC. This translates into CASSPGGQGKNIQYF.

This clonotype showed up many times. This chain joins TRBV20-1 and TRBJ1-2, with D unclear. The V and J ends lost 6 bases and 4 bases respectively, with 12 bases between them. The CDR3 loop spans 12 amino acids. Germline CDR1 reads DFQATT; CDR2 reads SNEGSKA (reference sequence). The CDR3 coding sequence is TGCAGTGCCCGTCCGGCAGGCTATGGCTACACCTTC. It yields the protein CSARPAGYGYTF.

This clonotype turned up a few times. V usage is TRBV7-9 and J usage is TRBJ2-7, with D perhaps matching TRBD2 (5 bases). CDR1 and CDR2 from the germline V gene are SEHNR and FQNEAQ (reference sequence). Trimming removed 5 bases at V and 3 bases at J, with 17 bases between. This CDR3 contains 15 residues. The CDR3 coding sequence is TGTGCCAGCAGCCCCCGGGCCCGGGGAATCTACGAGCAGTACTTC. Its translation: CASSPRARGIYEQYF.

This chain uses TRBV11-2 with TRBJ2-5; 10 bases agree with TRBD2. The V gene's germline CDR1 is SGHAT and CDR2 FQNNGV. J was trimmed by 5 bases and V by 1 base; bases with no gene match: 10. CDR3 length: 17 amino acids. CDR3 DNA: TGTGCCAGCAGCTTAGGAGGGTCTCCGGGACTAGCGGAGACCCAGTACTTC. Its translation is CASSLGGSPGLAETQYF.

This chain connects TRBV9 to TRBJ2-3; D ambiguous. Germline CDR1 reads SGDLS; CDR2 reads YYNGEE. The V end was cut by 4 bases, the J end by 5 bases, with 11 bases between. CDR3 length: 13 residues. The CDR3 reads CASSPRAEDTQYF. In DNA, the CDR3 is TGTGCCAGCAGCCCTCGTGCTGAAGATACGCAGTATTTT.

This clonotype was detected ten times or more. The rearrangement uses TRBV28 and TRBJ1-1; maybe TRBD1 (5 bases). This CDR3 comprises 13 residues. CDR1 is MDHEN, CDR2 SYDVKM, per germline. The V gene lost 7 bases and the J gene lost 0 bases, with 9 bases spanning the gap. CDR3 nucleotide sequence: TGTGCCAGCAATGGGGACCTGAACACTGAAGCTTTCTTT. It translates to CASNGDLNTEAFF.

In its sample, this clonotype was seen a few times. CDR3 region: CSARVPSNEQFF. The CDR3 nucleotides are TGCAGTGCTAGAGTCCCATCCAATGAGCAGTTCTTC. This chain connects TRBV20-1 to TRBJ2-1; no clear D. V lost 1 base, J lost 6 bases, and 7 bases lay in between. The germline V gene encodes CDR1 DFQATT and CDR2 SNEGSKA (reference sequence). CDR3 length: 12 amino acids.

The J gene is TRBJ2-1, the V gene TRBV7-9; D not certain. Germline CDR1 reads SEHNR; CDR2 reads FQNEAQ (reference sequence). This CDR3 is built from 15 residues. The V and J ends lost 6 bases and 0 bases respectively, with 12 bases between them. The CDR3 spells CASSSDGGSYNEQFF. CDR3 DNA sequence: TGTGCCAGCAGTTCGGACGGCGGCTCCTACAATGAGCAGTTCTTC.

This clonotype was counted a few times. The genes are TRBV27 and TRBJ2-1; 8 positions match TRBD2. With 3 bases clipped from V and 7 bases from J, the junction kept 5 bases outside the gene matches. The CDR3 runs 14 residues. Germline CDR1 and CDR2: MNHEY and SMNVEV (reference sequence). DNA for the CDR3: TGTGCCAGCAGTTTGCCCGGGACTAGGAATGAGCAGTTCTTC. Its translation is CASSLPGTRNEQFF.

This clonotype was seen more than once but under ten times. The V and J genes are TRBV29-1 and TRBJ2-1; 7 nucleotides line up with TRBD1. This CDR3 contains 12 residues. Trimming took 6 bases from V and 4 from J; bases not matched to a gene: 3. Germline V gives CDR1 SQVTM, CDR2 ANQGSEA. CDR3 nucleotide sequence: TGCAGCGTCCCGGGACAGTACAATGAGCAGTTCTTC. Protein sequence: CSVPGQYNEQFF.

The chain is built from TRBV7-7 and TRBJ2-1; D is uncertain. The CDR3 sequence is 14 residues long. Germline V gene sequence: CDR1 SSHAT, CDR2 FNYEAQ (reference sequence). The V end was cut by 5 bases, the J end by 0 bases, with 8 bases between. The CDR3: CASSHSGSYNEQFF. The CDR3 coding sequence is TGTGCCAGCAGCCACTCGGGCTCCTACAATGAGCAGTTCTTC.

The rearrangement joins TRBV30 to TRBJ1-1, with D perhaps TRBD1 (5 bases). V gave up 2 bases and J gave up 0 bases, with 7 bases separating them. This CDR3 is built from 13 residues. The germline V gene has CDR1 GTSNPN and CDR2 SVGIG (reference sequence). Written as DNA, the CDR3 is TGTGCCTGGAGTTGGGGGATGAACACTGAAGCTTTCTTT. It encodes CAWSWGMNTEAFF.

Only a few counts were recorded for this clonotype. The rearrangement links TRBV2 to TRBJ2-5, with 9 bases matching TRBD1. The trim removed 10 bases at V and 5 bases at J, leaving 2 bases unmatched. Germline V gene data show CDR1 as SNHLY and CDR2 as FYNNEI. The CDR3 runs 11 residues. The CDR3 DNA reads as TGTGCCATCGACAGGGGGGAGACCCAGTACTTC. Protein product: CAIDRGETQYF.

This clonotype has a handful of counts. The chain employs TRBV28 and TRBJ1-2, with 8 nucleotides matching TRBD1. The CDR3 loop spans 16 amino acids. J was trimmed by 7 bases and V by 3 bases; bases with no gene match: 13. CDR1 and CDR2 from the germline V gene are MDHEN and SYDVKM. CDR3 in DNA: TGTGCCAGCAGTTTTCGGTCTCATGGACAGGGCGGTGGCTACACCTTC. As protein: CASSFRSHGQGGGYTF.

V usage is TRBV25-1 and J usage is TRBJ2-7; D uncertain. V was clipped by 1 base and J by 6 bases, with 7 bases between them. Germline V gene data show CDR1 as MGHDK and CDR2 as SYGVNS. The CDR3 runs 12 residues. As DNA, the CDR3 is TGTGCCAGCAGTGAATTACGATCCGAGCAGTACTTC. Translating it yields CASSELRSEQYF.

The chain joins TRBV2 to TRBJ1-5; TRBD1 is a possible D gene (5 bases). CDR1 is SNHLY, CDR2 FYNNEI, per germline. This CDR3 region has 15 residues. V was clipped by 6 bases and J by 2 bases, with 14 bases between them. The CDR3 DNA sequence: TGTGCCAGCAGGTCGTCTACGGGGGGCAATCAGCCCCAGCATTTT. Encoded protein: CASRSSTGGNQPQHF.

Many counts were recorded for this clonotype. The chain carries TRBV4-3 and TRBJ1-1; TRBD1 might be the D (6 bases). The V gene lost 0 bases and the J gene lost 0 bases, with 14 bases spanning the gap. This CDR3 comprises 17 residues. Germline V gene data show CDR1 as LGHNA and CDR2 as YSLEER. Here the CDR3 DNA reads TGCGCCAGCAGCCAAGATCAGGGGAGCCCCCTGAACACTGAAGCTTTCTTT. Protein sequence: CASSQDQGSPLNTEAFF.

This clonotype turned up a few times. The gene calls are TRBV12-3 or TRBV12-4 and TRBJ2-1; the D gene could be TRBD1 or TRBD2 (5 bases each). The V end lost 4 bases, the J end lost 13 bases, and 11 bases lay between the germline ends. CDR3 length: 11 residues. In DNA, the CDR3 is TGTGCCAGCAGTTCGGGACGAAGCCAGTTCTTC. Translating gives CASSSGRSQFF.

In its sample, this clonotype was seen once. This chain links TRBV20-1 with TRBJ2-1; 11 bases are shared with TRBD2. The germline V gene has CDR1 DFQATT and CDR2 SNEGSKA (reference sequence). Trimming at V came to 5 bases and at J to 9 bases, leaving 12 bases not matched to a gene. The CDR3 covers 15 residues. The CDR3 bases are TGCAGTGCTGGAATGATAGCGGGAGGGCCCGGTGAGCAGTTCTTC. It is translated as CSAGMIAGGPGEQFF.

V usage is TRBV6-5 and J usage is TRBJ1-1, with 7 nucleotides matching TRBD1. The length of the CDR3 is 15 residues. Trimming at V came to 3 bases and at J to 2 bases, leaving 6 bases not matched to a gene. The germline V gene encodes CDR1 MNHEY and CDR2 SVGAGI. The CDR3 sequence: CASSYSGTDNTEAFF. The CDR3 bases are TGTGCCAGCAGTTATTCCGGGACAGATAACACTGAAGCTTTCTTT.

V usage is TRBV9 and J usage is TRBJ2-2, with D tentatively TRBD1 (6 bases). Looked up from germline, CDR1 is SGDLS and CDR2 is YYNGEE. The CDR3 sequence is 14 residues long. V lost 4 bases, J lost 4 bases, and 11 bases lay in between. The CDR3 nucleotides read TGTGCCAGCAGCCTGGGGGCCGGCACCGGGGAGCTGTTTTTT. As protein: CASSLGAGTGELFF.

This clonotype came up once. CDR3 bases: TGTGCCAGCAACCAGATATGGAGGGACACCTTGGAGGGCTACACCTTC. Translating it yields CASNQIWRDTLEGYTF. The chain has TRBV7-9 and TRBJ1-2; maybe TRBD1 (6 bases). The CDR3 is 16 residues long. Germline CDR1 reads SEHNR; CDR2 reads FQNEAQ (reference sequence). V was shortened by 7 bases and J by 8 bases, with 26 bases between the two germline ends.

J is TRBJ2-2 and V is TRBV5-5; 8 bases match TRBD2. CDR3 length: 14 residues. V lost 0 bases to trimming and J lost 7 bases; unmatched junction nucleotides: 2. Germline CDR1 reads SGHKS; CDR2 reads YYEKEE (reference sequence). This CDR3 is CASSLGGTSGELFF. CDR3 DNA: TGTGCCAGCAGCTTGGGTGGGACTAGCGGGGAGCTGTTTTTT.

This clonotype was detected many times. The chain has TRBV18 and TRBJ1-2, with D perhaps matching TRBD1 (6 bases). The length of the CDR3 is 14 residues. V lost 3 bases to trimming and J lost 7 bases, with 15 bases between them. Germline values: CDR1 KGHSH, CDR2 LQKENI. The CDR3 nucleotides are TGTGCCAGCTCACCCCCATCGGGGGGCGTTGGCTACACCTTC. As protein: CASSPPSGGVGYTF.

This clonotype was seen at least ten times. The chain has TRBV11-2 and TRBJ1-4; weak D call: TRBD1 (6 bases). The CDR3 covers 16 residues. V dropped 5 bases and J dropped 4 bases, with 17 bases sitting between them. In germline, CDR1 is SGHAT, CDR2 FQNNGV. CDR3 amino acids: CASSRPSEDSNEKLFF. CDR3 coding DNA: TGTGCCAGCAGCCGACCCTCTGAGGACAGTAATGAAAAACTGTTTTTT.

The V gene is TRBV3-1, the J gene TRBJ2-5, with 7 positions matching TRBD2. V lost 11 bases to trimming and J lost 2 bases; unmatched junction nucleotides: 8. Looked up from germline, CDR1 is LGHDT and CDR2 is YNNKEL (reference sequence). The CDR3 totals 13 residues. The CDR3 nucleotides are TGTGCCGGAGGAGCGGGAACGCAAGAGACCCAGTACTTC. This encodes CAGGAGTQETQYF.

This clonotype was picked up many times. The rearrangement links TRBV7-8 to TRBJ1-2; possible D gene TRBD1, 6 bases. V shed 0 bases and J shed 6 bases, with 20 bases lying between them. From germline, CDR1 is SGHVS and CDR2 FQNEAQ. The CDR3 contains 17 residues. As DNA, the CDR3 is TGTGCCAGCAGCTTAGCGCGGGTAGGACAGAGCTCGAATGGCTACACCTTC. Protein: CASSLARVGQSSNGYTF.

This clonotype was picked up many times. This sequence joins TRBV25-1 and TRBJ1-2; D is possibly TRBD1 (6 bases). The germline CDR1 and CDR2 sequences are MGHDK and SYGVNS. CDR3 length: 14 residues. V shed 7 bases and J shed 0 bases, with 12 bases lying between them. CDR3 loop: CASNPGATNYGYTF. As DNA, the CDR3 is TGTGCCAGCAACCCGGGGGCAACTAACTATGGCTACACCTTC.